This TCR beta chain emerged from a study of graft-versus-host responses after intestinal transplantation (dated by TCRdb to the early 2020s). About the full investigation: The transplants that recipients received were multivisceral, liver-intestinal, or isolated intestinal. Graft-versus-host and host-versus-graft alloreactive T cell clones were tracked in the graft, circulation and bone marrow after intestinal transplantation using bulk TCR-beta CDR3 sequencing. Every recipient was given anti-thymocyte globulin induction, then maintenance tacrolimus and steroids for 3 to 4 years. Alloreactive clones were identified by sequencing pre-transplant mixed lymphocyte reaction products and comparing them with unstimulated pre-transplant donor and recipient T cells. The cohort enrolled 24 intestinal transplant recipients, one of whom was a retransplant, and a few patients without pretransplant specimens were excluded. Instead of going to the commercial service, samples from a few later patients were sequenced in-house on an Illumina MiSeq and processed with MiXCR. Donor T cell macrochimerism was defined as a peak of at least 4% donor T cells among recipient peripheral blood mononuclear cells.

Library preparation employed the immunoSEQ multiplex PCR assay. High-throughput TCR-beta CDR3 sequencing of genomic DNA from most patients was performed by Adaptive Biotechnologies. On the study's bioinformatics: Adaptive's ImmunoSEQ software supplied the TCR sequencing data for about 18 patients, while MiXCR and VDJtools were used to process a few other patients. Because the origin of CDR3 nucleotide sequences shared between donor and recipient could not be assigned, those sequences were removed. To count as alloreactive, a clone needed at least 2-fold expansion over unstimulated cells and a minimum CFSE-low frequency of 0.002% (template counts) or 0.001% (read counts). Mappable clones were those detected in sequenced pre-transplant spleen, lymph node, or MLR CFSE-low populations of the donor or recipient. Cumulative frequency of alloreactive clones was calculated as a percentage of all sequences weighted by copy number. The source is immuneACCESS, and TCRdb retained only in-frame sequences with V and J called. Part of the clones is not carried over; for the studies checked, unresolved V genes explain less than half of this, and the remainder is unexplained. V, J and clone size reflect that table, while D and trimming were determined from the DNA. For this sample there are tens of thousands of clones; roughly 95% appear just once. Of the sample, roughly 0.5% is held by the ten largest clones.

General findings and caveats noted by the study authors: GvH clones were detected in recipient bone marrow, and some appeared earlier in ileal mucosa or blood, consistent with an intestinal mucosal origin. High GvH to HvG T cell clonal ratios were observed in the allografts of patients with donor T cell macrochimerism. Conclusions were limited by the relatively low number and heterogeneity of intestinal transplant patients. Early after transplant, declines in HvG clones were associated with peak levels of circulating GvH clones.

A word on this clone: This receptor's antigen is unknown. The sample holds no much larger clone one base away, and base qualities are not on file.

Blood samples were collected up to 4 times in the first month after transplant and then at least monthly when available. The CDR3 covers 16 residues, taking in both the cysteine and the phenylalanine. CDR3 DNA is the only sequence kept; it has 48 bases, read in frame from the first base. In the germline V gene, CDR1 corresponds to MDHEN and CDR2 to SYDVKM. The V end gives up 10 bases and the J end 3 bases, leaving 12 bases in the junction not matched to a gene. This clonotype was sampled from a human patient who received an intestinal transplant, so some T cells may come from the graft donor. Recombination linked TRBV28 to TRBJ2-2, with 9 bases in between that match TRBD2. The source was PBMCs, collected 156 days after intestinal transplant. The CDR3 protein is CATVAGVRLDTGELFF. The DNA sequence follows: TGTGCCACTGTAGCGGGAGTTCGTTTGGACACCGGGGAGCTGTTTTTT.